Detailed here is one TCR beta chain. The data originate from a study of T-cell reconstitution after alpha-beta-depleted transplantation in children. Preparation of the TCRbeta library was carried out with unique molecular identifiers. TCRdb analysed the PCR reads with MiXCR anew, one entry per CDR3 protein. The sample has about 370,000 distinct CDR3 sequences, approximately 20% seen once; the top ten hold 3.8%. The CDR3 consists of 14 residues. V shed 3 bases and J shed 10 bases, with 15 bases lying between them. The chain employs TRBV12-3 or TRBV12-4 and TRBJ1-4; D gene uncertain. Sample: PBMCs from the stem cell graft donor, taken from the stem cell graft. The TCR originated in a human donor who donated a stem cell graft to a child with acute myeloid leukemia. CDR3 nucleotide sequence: TGTGCCAGCAGTTTTAACTCCGGGCAAGGAAAACTGTTTTTT. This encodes CASSFNSGQGKLFF.